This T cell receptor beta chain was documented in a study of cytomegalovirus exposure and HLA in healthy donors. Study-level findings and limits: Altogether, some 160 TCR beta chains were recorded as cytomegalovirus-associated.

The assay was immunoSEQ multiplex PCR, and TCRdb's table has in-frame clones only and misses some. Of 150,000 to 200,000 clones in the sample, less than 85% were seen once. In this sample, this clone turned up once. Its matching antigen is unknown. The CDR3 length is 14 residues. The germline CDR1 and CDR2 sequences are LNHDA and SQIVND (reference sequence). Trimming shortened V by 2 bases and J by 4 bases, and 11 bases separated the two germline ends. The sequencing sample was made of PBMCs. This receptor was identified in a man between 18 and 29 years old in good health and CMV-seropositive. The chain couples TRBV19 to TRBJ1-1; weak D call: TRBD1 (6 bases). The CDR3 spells CASSIQGKGTEAFF. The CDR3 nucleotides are TGTGCCAGTAGTATACAGGGGAAAGGCACTGAAGCTTTCTTT. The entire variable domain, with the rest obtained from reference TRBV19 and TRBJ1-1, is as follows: DGGITQSPKYLFRKEGQNVTLSCEQNLNHDAMYWYRQDPGQGLRLIYYSQIVNDFQKGDIAEGYSVSREKKESFPLTVTSAQKNPTAFYLCASSIQGKGTEAFFGQGTRLTVV.